These T cell receptor beta chains were read from a single sample in a study of blood T cell repertoires in COVID-19. Assay: immunoSEQ multiplex PCR; the TCRdb copy retains only in-frame clones and omits some. The sample records tens of thousands of clones, 68% being singletons. The sequenced sample was peripheral blood. Receptor source: a woman in her sixties or seventies with acute or convalescent COVID-19. Each CDR3 is given with its conserved first and last residue. A D gene is named only where the DNA matches it firmly. Clone size appears in some rows only: once, few, many, or a class for an expanded clone.

NA	TRBV14	TRBJ1-5	NA	CASSQAGQNQPQHF	TGTGCCAGCAGCCAAGCGGGACAAAATCAGCCCCAGCATTTT
few	TRBV18	TRBJ2-1	TRBD2	CASSSETSGNEQFF	TGTGCCAGCTCATCCGAGACTAGCGGCAATGAGCAGTTCTTC
NA	TRBV11-3	TRBJ2-3	NA	CASGSGSTDTQYF	TGTGCCAGCGGTAGCGGTAGCACAGATACGCAGTATTTT
NA	TRBV10-3	TRBJ2-1	NA	CAISEGVRRASSYNEQFF	TGTGCCATCAGTGAGGGAGTACGGAGGGCCAGCTCCTACAATGAGCAGTTCTTC
few	TRBV7-2	TRBJ2-5	NA	CASSPLATSVGQETQYF	TGTGCCAGCAGCCCCCTAGCGACAAGCGTCGGCCAAGAGACCCAGTACTTC
NA	TRBV28	TRBJ1-6	NA	CASSSPGNNSPLHF	TGTGCCAGCAGTTCCCCAGGGAATAATTCACCCCTCCACTTT
NA	TRBV5-1	TRBJ2-7	TRBD1	CASSPRQGADYEQYF	TGCGCCAGCAGCCCTAGACAGGGGGCAGACTACGAGCAGTACTTC
NA	TRBV7-2	TRBJ2-3	NA	CASSLGGQSTDTQYF	TGTGCCAGCAGCTTAGGCGGACAGAGCACAGATACGCAGTATTTT
NA	TRBV18	TRBJ1-5	TRBD1	CASSGDSNQPQHF	TGTGCCAGCTCAGGGGACAGTAATCAGCCCCAGCATTTT
NA	TRBV7-4	TRBJ2-7	TRBD2	CASSPTSGSYEQYF	TGTGCCAGCAGCCCAACTAGCGGGAGCTACGAGCAGTACTTC
NA	TRBV7-9	TRBJ1-6	TRBD1	CASSLRDRGNSPLHF	TGTGCCAGCAGCTTACGGGACAGGGGAAATTCACCCCTCCACTTT
once	TRBV3-1/TRBV3-2	TRBJ1-4	NA	CASSDTATNEKLFF	TGTGCCAGCAGCGACACAGCAACTAATGAAAAACTGTTTTTT
few	TRBV4-2	TRBJ1-4	NA	CASSQAGTNEKLFF	TGTGCCAGCAGCCAAGCAGGGACTAATGAAAAACTGTTTTTT
once	TRBV7-3	TRBJ1-6	TRBD1	CASSLGTGGTPLHF	TGTGCCAGCAGCTTGGGGACAGGGGGCACTCCCCTCCACTTT
once	TRBV11-2	TRBJ2-3	TRBD2	CASSLDAGGTDTQYF	TGTGCCAGCAGCTTAGATGCGGGGGGCACAGATACGCAGTATTTT
NA	TRBV30	TRBJ1-4	NA	CAWSVRSGEKLFF	TGTGCCTGGAGTGTACGAAGCGGTGAAAAACTGTTTTTT
NA	TRBV3-1/TRBV3-2	TRBJ1-2	NA	CASSQRQDPFYGYTF	TGTGCCAGCAGCCAACGACAGGATCCCTTCTATGGCTACACCTTC
NA	TRBV6-5	TRBJ2-1	NA	CASSYKEGNEQFF	TGTGCCAGCAGTTATAAGGAGGGCAATGAGCAGTTCTTC
once	TRBV12-3/TRBV12-4	TRBJ1-2	NA	CASSFSGHGYTF	TGTGCCAGCAGTTTTTCAGGGCATGGCTACACCTTC
NA	TRBV16	TRBJ1-2	NA	CASSPMRYGYTF	TGTGCCAGCAGCCCGATGAGGTATGGCTACACCTTC
many	TRBV7-2	TRBJ2-4	TRBD1	CASSPGTGENIQYF	TGTGCCAGCAGCCCCGGGACAGGGGAAAACATTCAGTACTTC
NA	TRBV28	TRBJ1-6	NA	CASSLAQSSYNSPLHF	TGTGCCAGCAGTTTGGCACAGAGCTCCTATAATTCACCCCTCCACTTT
once	TRBV5-1	TRBJ2-3	NA	CASSLRGGEVDTQYF	TGCGCCAGCAGCTTGCGGGGAGGTGAGGTAGATACGCAGTATTTT
NA	TRBV28	TRBJ1-2	TRBD1	CASSSIGDSNYGYTF	TGTGCCAGCAGTTCCATAGGGGACAGTAACTATGGCTACACCTTC
few	TRBV5-5	TRBJ1-6	NA	CASSLAGGSSYNSPLHF	TGTGCCAGCAGCTTAGCGGGTGGGAGCTCCTATAATTCACCCCTCCACTTT
few	TRBV7-2	TRBJ2-7	NA	CASSFGGGLEQYF	TGTGCCAGCAGCTTTGGGGGGGGGCTCGAGCAGTACTTC
NA	TRBV28	TRBJ1-4	TRBD1	CASSRRGLGEKLFF	TGTGCCAGCAGTCGCAGGGGGCTGGGAGAAAAACTGTTTTTT
NA	TRBV6-2/TRBV6-3	TRBJ2-7	TRBD1	CASSGQGVARHQQYF	TGTGCCAGCAGTGGACAGGGAGTGGCCCGTCATCAGCAGTACTTC
NA	TRBV7-2	TRBJ2-2	TRBD2	CASSLSGRAGELFF	TGTGCCAGCAGCCTCAGCGGGAGGGCCGGGGAGCTGTTTTTT
NA	TRBV3-1/TRBV3-2	TRBJ2-1	NA	CASGEGTDVISYNEQFF	TGTGCCAGCGGTGAAGGAACAGACGTTATCTCCTACAATGAGCAGTTCTTC
NA	TRBV6-5	TRBJ1-2	TRBD1	CASSTTGPYGYTF	TGTGCCAGCAGCACGACAGGGCCCTATGGCTACACCTTC
NA	TRBV7-2	TRBJ1-3	NA	CASSLDWSSGNTIYF	TGTGCCAGCAGCTTAGACTGGAGCTCTGGAAACACCATATATTTT
NA	TRBV18	TRBJ2-2	TRBD1	CASSLSGTANTGELFF	TGTGCCAGCTCACTTTCCGGGACAGCGAACACCGGGGAGCTGTTTTTT
NA	TRBV4-1	TRBJ2-6	TRBD2	CASSQGGLAGPSGANVLTF	TGCGCCAGCAGCCAAGGTGGGCTAGCGGGACCCTCTGGGGCCAACGTCCTGACTTTC
many	TRBV18	TRBJ1-5	TRBD1	CASSPRAPGQGDQPQHF	TGTGCCAGCTCACCTAGGGCTCCGGGACAGGGGGATCAGCCCCAGCATTTT
few	TRBV18	TRBJ2-7	TRBD1	CASSLTGGEQYF	TGTGCCAGCTCACTTACAGGGGGAGAGCAGTACTTC
NA	TRBV11-2	TRBJ1-2	TRBD1	CASSLIGTGVGYTF	TGTGCCAGCAGCTTAATCGGGACAGGGGTAGGCTACACCTTC
NA	TRBV6-5	TRBJ1-1	TRBD1	CASSSPGTGSITEAFF	TGTGCCAGCAGTTCCCCCGGGACAGGGTCCATCACTGAAGCTTTCTTT
once	TRBV19	TRBJ1-4	TRBD1	CASSPKQGAPEKLFF	TGTGCCAGTAGCCCGAAACAGGGGGCGCCTGAAAAACTGTTTTTT
NA	TRBV6-5	TRBJ2-7	TRBD1	CASSYPAGGSYEQYF	TGTGCCAGCAGTTACCCGGCAGGGGGAAGCTACGAGCAGTACTTC
NA	TRBV5-1	TRBJ2-2	TRBD2	CASSQSGSGRGFTGELFF	TGCGCCAGCAGCCAAAGCGGTAGCGGGAGGGGTTTCACCGGGGAGCTGTTTTTT
NA	TRBV10-3	TRBJ1-1	TRBD1	CAISAGQPNTEAFF	TGTGCCATCAGTGCGGGACAGCCGAACACTGAAGCTTTCTTT
NA	TRBV12-3/TRBV12-4	TRBJ1-1	NA	CASIRGTEAFF	TGTGCCAGCATCCGGGGCACTGAAGCTTTCTTT
NA	TRBV3-1/TRBV3-2	TRBJ1-1	NA	CASSHVQGTEAFF	TGTGCCAGCAGCCACGTCCAGGGCACTGAAGCTTTCTTT
NA	TRBV10-3	TRBJ2-1	NA	CAISESGADYNEQFF	TGTGCCATCAGTGAGTCGGGGGCCGACTACAATGAGCAGTTCTTC
once	TRBV7-2	TRBJ2-2	TRBD2	CASSLEVSGRNTGELFF	TGTGCCAGCAGCTTAGAGGTCAGCGGGAGGAACACCGGGGAGCTGTTTTTT
NA	TRBV2	TRBJ2-3	TRBD1	CASSDRTGADTQYF	TGTGCCAGCAGTGATCGGACAGGGGCAGATACGCAGTATTTT
NA	TRBV7-3	TRBJ2-5	NA	CASSLSLAETQYF	TGTGCCAGCAGCTTATCGCTAGCGGAGACCCAGTACTTC